The clone carrying this TCR beta chain appeared a few times. The CDR3 has 14 amino acids. Germline V CDR1 and CDR2: DFQATT, SNEGSKA (reference sequence). Unmatched junction bases numbered 6, after V lost 4 bases and J lost 7 bases. This sample is drawn from a study of blood T cells in healthy people across ages. A sample-barcoded 5' primer and a J-beta primer mix were used in a second PCR of roughly 6 to 11 cycles. Via MiXCR, TCRdb re-called the 5' RACE reads, giving one row per CDR3 protein. The data contain fewer than 800,000 distinct CDR3 sequences, over 20% of them singletons. The chain employs TRBV20-1 and TRBJ2-2; the match to TRBD2 covers 10 bases. What was sequenced was blood. This clonotype originated in a man in his 70s in good health. CDR3 in DNA: TGCAGTGCTAACCTAGCGGGAGTTGGCGGGGAGCTGTTTTTT. It translates to CSANLAGVGGELFF.